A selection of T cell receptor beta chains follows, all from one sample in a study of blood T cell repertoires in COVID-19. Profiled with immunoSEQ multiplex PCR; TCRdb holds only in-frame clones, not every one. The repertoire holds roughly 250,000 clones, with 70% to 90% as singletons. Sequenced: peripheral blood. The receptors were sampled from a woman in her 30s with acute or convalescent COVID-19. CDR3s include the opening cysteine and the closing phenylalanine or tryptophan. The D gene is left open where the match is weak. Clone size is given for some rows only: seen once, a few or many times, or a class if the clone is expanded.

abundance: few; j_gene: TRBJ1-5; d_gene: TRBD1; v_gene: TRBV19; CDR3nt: TGTGCCAGTACGGTGCAGGGGGGCAATCAGCCCCAGCATTTT; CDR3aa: CASTVQGGNQPQHF
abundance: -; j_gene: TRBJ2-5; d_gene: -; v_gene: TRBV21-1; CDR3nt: TGTGCCAGCAGCCCCCCGGTGCAAGAGACCCAGTACTTC; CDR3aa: CASSPPVQETQYF
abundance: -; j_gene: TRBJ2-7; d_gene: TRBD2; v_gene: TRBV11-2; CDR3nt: TGTGCCAGCAGCTTAGAACCCGGGACTAGTAACTCCTACGAGCAGTACTTC; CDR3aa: CASSLEPGTSNSYEQYF
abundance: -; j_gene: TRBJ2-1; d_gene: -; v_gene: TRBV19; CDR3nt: TGTGCCAGTAGTCCGAGACTACCTTCCTACAATGAGCAGTTCTTC; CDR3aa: CASSPRLPSYNEQFF
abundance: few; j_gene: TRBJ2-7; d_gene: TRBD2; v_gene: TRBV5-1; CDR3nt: TGCGCCAGCAGCTTGGGTCGGGCTAGCGGGAGTTACGAGCAGTACTTC; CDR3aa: CASSLGRASGSYEQYF
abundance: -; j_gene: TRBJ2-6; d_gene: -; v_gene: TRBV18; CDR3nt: TGTGCCAGCTCACCTAGTCAGGGCCTCTCTGGGGCCAACGTCCTGACTTTC; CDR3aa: CASSPSQGLSGANVLTF
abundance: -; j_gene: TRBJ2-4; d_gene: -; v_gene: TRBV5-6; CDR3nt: TGTGCCAGCAGTCCCGGAGGTTCACCGGGATTGGCCATTCAGTACTTC; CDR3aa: CASSPGGSPGLAIQYF
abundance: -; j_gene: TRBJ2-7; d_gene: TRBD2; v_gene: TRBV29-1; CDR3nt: TGCAGCGTTGAAGATCAGGGAGGGGAGCAAAGCTACGAGCAGTACTTC; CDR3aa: CSVEDQGGEQSYEQYF
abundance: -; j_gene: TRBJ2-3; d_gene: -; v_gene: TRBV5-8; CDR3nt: TGTGCCAGCAGCCACGGAGGGAGTACGCAGTATTTT; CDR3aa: CASSHGGSTQYF
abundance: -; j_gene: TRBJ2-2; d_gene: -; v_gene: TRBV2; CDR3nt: TGTGCCAGCAGCCGGGTGACGAACACCGGGGAGCTGTTTTTT; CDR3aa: CASSRVTNTGELFF
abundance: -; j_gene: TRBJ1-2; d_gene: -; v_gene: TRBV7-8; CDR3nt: TGTGCCAGCAGCTCCCCCGGGGATTACTATGGCTACACCTTC; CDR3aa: CASSSPGDYYGYTF
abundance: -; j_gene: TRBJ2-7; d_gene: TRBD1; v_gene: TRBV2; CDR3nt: TGTGCCAGCATTCCGGGACAGGGGGCCGGGGAGCAGTACTTC; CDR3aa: CASIPGQGAGEQYF
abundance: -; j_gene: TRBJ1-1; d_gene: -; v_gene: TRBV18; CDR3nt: TGTGCCAGCTCACCAGGGGGCAGGCTCACTGAAGCTTTCTTT; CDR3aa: CASSPGGRLTEAFF
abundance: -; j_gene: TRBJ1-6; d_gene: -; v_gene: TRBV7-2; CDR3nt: TGTGCCAGCAGCCCACAAAGGGGTAACAATTCACCCCTCCACTTT; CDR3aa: CASSPQRGNNSPLHF
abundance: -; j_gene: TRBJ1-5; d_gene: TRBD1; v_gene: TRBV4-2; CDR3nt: TGTGCCAGCAGCCCGGACAGGGATCAGCCCCAGCATTTT; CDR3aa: CASSPDRDQPQHF
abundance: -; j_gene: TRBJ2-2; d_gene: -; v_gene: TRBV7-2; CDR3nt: TGTGCCAGCACCTCGAGTTCGGGGTGGAACACCGGGGAGCTGTTTTTT; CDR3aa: CASTSSSGWNTGELFF
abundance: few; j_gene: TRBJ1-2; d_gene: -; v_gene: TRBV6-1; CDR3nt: TGTGCCAGCAGTGAGGGGAACGGACAGAACTATGGCTACACCTTC; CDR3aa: CASSEGNGQNYGYTF
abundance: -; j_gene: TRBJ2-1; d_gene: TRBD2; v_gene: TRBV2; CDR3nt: TGTGCCAGCAGCCCCTTAGCGGGAGGCCGAATCGATGAGCAGTTCTTC; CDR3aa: CASSPLAGGRIDEQFF
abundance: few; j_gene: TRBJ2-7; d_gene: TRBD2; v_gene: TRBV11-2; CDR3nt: TGTGCCAGCAGCTTAGGGGAGGGCCTTTGGTACGAGCAGTACTTC; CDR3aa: CASSLGEGLWYEQYF
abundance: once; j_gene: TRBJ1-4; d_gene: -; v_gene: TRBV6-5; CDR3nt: TGTGCCAGCAGTTGGGGCCCCGCGGCTAATGAAAAACTGTTTTTT; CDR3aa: CASSWGPAANEKLFF
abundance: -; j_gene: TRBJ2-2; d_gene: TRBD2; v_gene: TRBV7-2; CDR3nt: TGTGCCAGCAGCCCAGGGCGGGGCGGGGAGGGTCCCAACACCGGGGAGCTGTTTTTT; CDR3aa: CASSPGRGGEGPNTGELFF
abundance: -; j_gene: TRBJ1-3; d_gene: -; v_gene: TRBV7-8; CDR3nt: TGTGCCCCCAGAGTCCCGGGACACAACTCTGGAAACACCATATATTTT; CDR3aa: CAPRVPGHNSGNTIYF
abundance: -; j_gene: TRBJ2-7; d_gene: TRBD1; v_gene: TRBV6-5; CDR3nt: TGTGCCAGCAGCCGGGACAGGGCCTACGAGCAGTACTTC; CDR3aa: CASSRDRAYEQYF
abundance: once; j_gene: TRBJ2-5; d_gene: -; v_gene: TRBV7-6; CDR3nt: TGTGCCAGCAGCTTAAAGGGGGGGGACCAAGAGACCCAGTACTTC; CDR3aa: CASSLKGGDQETQYF
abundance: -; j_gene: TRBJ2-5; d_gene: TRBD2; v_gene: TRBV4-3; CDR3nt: TGCGCCAGCAGCCTAGGACTAGCGGGAGGGCAGCGGTACTTC; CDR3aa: CASSLGLAGGQRYF
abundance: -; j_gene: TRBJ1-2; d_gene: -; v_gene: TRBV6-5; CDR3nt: TGTGCCAGCAGTTACTTAGGGCGGGGCGGGGGCTACACCTTC; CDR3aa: CASSYLGRGGGYTF
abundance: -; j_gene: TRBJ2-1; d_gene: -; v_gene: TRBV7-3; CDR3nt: TGTGCCAGCAGCGTCGACATTATCGCCGGTGAGCAGTTCTTC; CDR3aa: CASSVDIIAGEQFF
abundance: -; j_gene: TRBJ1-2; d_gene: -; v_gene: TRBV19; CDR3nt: TGTGCCAGTAGTAAACGGGAGAGAAAACTATATGGCTACACCTTC; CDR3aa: CASSKRERKLYGYTF
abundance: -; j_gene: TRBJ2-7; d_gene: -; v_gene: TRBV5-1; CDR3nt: TGCGCCAGCAGCGGCCCAGGTGTGACTAGCTCCTACGAGCAGTACTTC; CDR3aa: CASSGPGVTSSYEQYF
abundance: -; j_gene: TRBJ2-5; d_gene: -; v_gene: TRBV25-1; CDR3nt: TGTGCCAGCACTAACGCCCCGGGACATGGGGAGCAAGAGACCCAGTACTTC; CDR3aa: CASTNAPGHGEQETQYF
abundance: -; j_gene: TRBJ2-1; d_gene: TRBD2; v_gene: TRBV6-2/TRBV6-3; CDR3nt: TGTGCCAGCAGTTCCGGGACTAGCTCAATTAGTTACAATGAGCAGTTCTTC; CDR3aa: CASSSGTSSISYNEQFF
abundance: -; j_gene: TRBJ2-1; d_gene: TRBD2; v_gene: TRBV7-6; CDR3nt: TGTGCCAGCAGCCCAATTATACTAGCGGAAAGTTTCTTCTACAATGAGCAGTTCTTC; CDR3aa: CASSPIILAESFFYNEQFF
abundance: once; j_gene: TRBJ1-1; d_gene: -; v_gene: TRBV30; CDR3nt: TGTGCCTGGAGTGTGAGGGAAGACACTGAAGCTTTCTTT; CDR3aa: CAWSVREDTEAFF
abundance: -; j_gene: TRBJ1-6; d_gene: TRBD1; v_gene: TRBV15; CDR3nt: TGTGCCACCAGCAAATTCAGGACAGGGGGCATGGTCTATAATTCACCCCTCCACTTT; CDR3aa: CATSKFRTGGMVYNSPLHF
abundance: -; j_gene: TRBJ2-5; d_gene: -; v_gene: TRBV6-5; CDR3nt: TGTGCCAGCAGTTATGACAAGGCCTCGGCGACCCAGTACTTC; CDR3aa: CASSYDKASATQYF
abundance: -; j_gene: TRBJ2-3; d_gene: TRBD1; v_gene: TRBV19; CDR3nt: TGTGCCAGTAGTACATCCAGGGGGCCCACAGATACGCAGTATTTT; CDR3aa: CASSTSRGPTDTQYF
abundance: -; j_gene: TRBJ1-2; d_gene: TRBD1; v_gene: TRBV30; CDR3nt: TGTGCCGGACAGGGCGGGGACTATGGCTACACCTTC; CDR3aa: CAGQGGDYGYTF
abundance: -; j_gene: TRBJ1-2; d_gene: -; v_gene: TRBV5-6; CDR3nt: TGTGCCAGCAGCTTGGGAGACAGCATTAACTATGGCTACACCTTC; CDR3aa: CASSLGDSINYGYTF
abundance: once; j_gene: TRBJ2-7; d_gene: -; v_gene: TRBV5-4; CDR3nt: TGTGCCAGCAGCGGACAGGGAGGGTCCTACGAGCAGTACTTC; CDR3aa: CASSGQGGSYEQYF
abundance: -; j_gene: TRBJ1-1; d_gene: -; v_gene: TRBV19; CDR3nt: TGTGCCAGTAGTATGGAAGGGGTAGGGTACACTGAAGCTTTCTTT; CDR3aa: CASSMEGVGYTEAFF
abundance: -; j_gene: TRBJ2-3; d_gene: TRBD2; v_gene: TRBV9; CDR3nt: TGTGCCAGCAGCGCTAGCGGGATAGACCGAGATACGCAGTATTTT; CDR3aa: CASSASGIDRDTQYF
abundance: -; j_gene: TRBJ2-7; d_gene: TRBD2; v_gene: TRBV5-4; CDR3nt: TGTGCCAGCAGCTTGGCTAGCGGGAGTTTCGAGCAGTACTTC; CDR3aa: CASSLASGSFEQYF
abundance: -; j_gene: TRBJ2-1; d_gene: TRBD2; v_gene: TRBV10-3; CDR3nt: TGTGCCATCAGTGAGTTCGGGAGGGCTATGGATGAGCAGTTCTTC; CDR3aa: CAISEFGRAMDEQFF
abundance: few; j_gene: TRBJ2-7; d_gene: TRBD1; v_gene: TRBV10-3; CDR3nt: TGTGCCACCGGACAGGGGAGCGACGAGCAGTACTTC; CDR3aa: CATGQGSDEQYF
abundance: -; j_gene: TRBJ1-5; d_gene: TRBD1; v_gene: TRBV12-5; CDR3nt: TGTGCTAGTGGTTTCCAGCAGGGGGCGAGTCAGCCCCAGCATTTT; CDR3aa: CASGFQQGASQPQHF
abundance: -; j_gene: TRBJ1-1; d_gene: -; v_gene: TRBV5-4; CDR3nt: TGTGCCAGCAGGCCCACAGGGTGGGGCCAAGCTTTCTTT; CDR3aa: CASRPTGWGQAFF
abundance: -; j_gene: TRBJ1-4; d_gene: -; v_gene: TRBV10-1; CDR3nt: TGCGCCAGCAGTGACCCCGATTTCGGTGAAAAACTGTTTTTT; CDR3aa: CASSDPDFGEKLFF
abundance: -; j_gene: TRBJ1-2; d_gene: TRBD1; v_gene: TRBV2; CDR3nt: TGTGCCAGCAGTGACGCCAGGGGGAACTATGGCTACACCTTC; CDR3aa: CASSDARGNYGYTF